This T cell receptor beta chain was retrieved from a study of blood T cell repertoires in COVID-19. The wider study: Specimens from acute and convalescent COVID-19 originated in the United States, Italy and Spain. The analysed material was cDNA or gDNA that came from T cells, B-cell-depleted T cells, or PBMCs.

Clones were read by immunoSEQ multiplex PCR, and TCRdb kept only the in-frame ones, dropping some. The data contain around 300,000 clones, around 90% of them seen just once; the ten biggest clones take up over 5%. The CDR3 covers 15 residues. The trim removed 4 bases at V and 0 bases at J, leaving 6 bases unmatched. Germline assignment: CDR1 LNHDA and CDR2 SQIVND (reference sequence). The receptor was derived from a woman aged 50 to 60 with COVID-19, enrolled during active disease. Sequencing was done on a sample of peripheral blood. This rearrangement joins TRBV19 to TRBJ2-7; TRBD2 matches 7 bases. The CDR3 is CASSTSSGSSYEQYF. DNA for the CDR3: TGTGCCAGTAGTACGTCTAGCGGAAGCTCCTACGAGCAGTACTTC.